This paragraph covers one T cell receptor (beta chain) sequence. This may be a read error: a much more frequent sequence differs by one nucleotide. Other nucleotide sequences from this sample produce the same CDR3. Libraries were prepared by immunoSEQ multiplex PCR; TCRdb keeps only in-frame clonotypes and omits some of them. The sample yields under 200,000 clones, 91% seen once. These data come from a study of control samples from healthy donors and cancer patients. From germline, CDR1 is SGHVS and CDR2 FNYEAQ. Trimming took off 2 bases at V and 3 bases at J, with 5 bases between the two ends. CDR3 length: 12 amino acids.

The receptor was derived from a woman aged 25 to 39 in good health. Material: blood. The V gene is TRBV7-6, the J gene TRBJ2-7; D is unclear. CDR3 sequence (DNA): TGTGCCAGCAGCTTATCCGGCTACGAGCAGTACTTC. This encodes CASSLSGYEQYF.